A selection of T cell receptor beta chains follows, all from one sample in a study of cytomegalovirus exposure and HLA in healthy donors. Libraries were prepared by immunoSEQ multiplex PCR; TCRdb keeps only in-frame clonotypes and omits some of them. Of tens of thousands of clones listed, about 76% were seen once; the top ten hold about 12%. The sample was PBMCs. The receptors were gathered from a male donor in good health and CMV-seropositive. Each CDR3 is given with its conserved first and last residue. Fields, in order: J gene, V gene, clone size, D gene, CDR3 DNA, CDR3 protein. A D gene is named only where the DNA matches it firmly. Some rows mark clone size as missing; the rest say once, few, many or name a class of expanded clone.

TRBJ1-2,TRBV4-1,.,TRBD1,TGCGCCAGCAGCCAAGATCGACAGGGGGTTTACGGCTACACCTTC,CASSQDRQGVYGYTF
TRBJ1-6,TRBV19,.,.,TGTGCCAGTAGTATAGGGACAGTCCCTTCACCCCTCCACTTT,CASSIGTVPSPLHF
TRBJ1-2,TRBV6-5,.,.,TGTGCCAGCAGTCCGTCGGGCTATGGCTACACCTTC,CASSPSGYGYTF
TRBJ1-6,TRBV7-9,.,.,TGTGCCAGCAGCCAGCGGGGGGACGAGGGTAATTCACCCCTCCACTTT,CASSQRGDEGNSPLHF
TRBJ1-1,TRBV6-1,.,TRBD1,TGTGCCAGCAAGTACGGACAGGGGGCCACTGAAGCTTTCTTT,CASKYGQGATEAFF
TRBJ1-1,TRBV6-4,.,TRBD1,TGTGCCAGCAGTGTCAGGGGGCCGAGCACTGAAGCTTTCTTT,CASSVRGPSTEAFF
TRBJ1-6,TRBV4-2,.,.,TGTGCCAGCAGCCAGGCCGGGACAAGTAATTCACCCCTCCACTTT,CASSQAGTSNSPLHF
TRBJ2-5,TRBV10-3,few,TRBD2,TGTGCCATCAGACCGGGACTAGCGGTTCAAGAGACCCAGTACTTC,CAIRPGLAVQETQYF
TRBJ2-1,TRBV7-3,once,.,TGTGCCAGCAGCTTAGGGAGGGGGAAGGGATACAATGAGCAGTTCTTC,CASSLGRGKGYNEQFF
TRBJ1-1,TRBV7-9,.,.,TGTGCCAGCAGCCCGAGACAGAACACTGAAGCTTTCTTT,CASSPRQNTEAFF
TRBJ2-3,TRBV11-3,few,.,TGTGCCAGCAGCTTAGCTACGTGGGATACGCAGTATTTT,CASSLATWDTQYF